Each of the 13 T cell receptor beta chains below was sequenced from the same sample in a study of blood T cells in healthy people across ages. A J-beta primer mix and a sample-barcoded 5' primer were used in a second PCR of roughly 6 to 11 cycles. TCRdb re-analysed the 5' RACE reads in MiXCR, keeping a single row per CDR3 protein. The table includes fewer than 800,000 distinct CDR3 sequences, 32% detected once. Sequencing input: blood. The receptors originated from a woman at least 80 years old in good health.

J is TRBJ2-7 and V is TRBV5-1; the match to TRBD1 covers 8 bases. The J call may not be correct, given that the DNA end is closer to TRBJ2-5. Germline assignment: CDR1 SGHRS and CDR2 YFSETQ. There are 14 residues in the CDR3. In nucleotides, the CDR3 is TGCGCCAGCAGCTCGTTGGACAGGGCCGAGACCCAGTACTTC. Its translation: CASSSLDRAETQYF.

A few counts support this clonotype. A read error is possible here, since a much larger clone lies one base away. In DNA, the CDR3 is TGTGCCAGCAGCGAAAGGAATGAGCAGTTCTTC. Amino acid sequence: CASSERNEQFF. This rearrangement joins TRBV5-6 to TRBJ2-1; D call uncertain. Trimming shortened V by 4 bases and J by 7 bases, and 6 bases separated the two germline ends. Per germline, CDR1 SGHDT and CDR2 YYEEEE. The CDR3 is 11 amino acids. Using reference TRBV5-6 and TRBJ2-1 for the parts outside the CDR3, the full variable domain is DAGVTQSPTHLIKTRGQQVTLRCSPKSGHDTVSWYQQALGQGPQFIFQYYEEEERQRGNFPDRFSGHQFPNYSSELNVNALLLGDSALYLCASSERNEQFFGPGTRLTVL.

The sample holds many counts of this clonotype. This chain uses TRBV5-6 with TRBJ2-7; D possibly matches TRBD1 or TRBD2 (5 bases each). Germline V CDR1 and CDR2: SGHDT, YYEEEE. The CDR3 consists of 15 residues. V was clipped by 2 bases and J by 4 bases, with 16 bases between them. DNA of the CDR3: TGTGCCAGCAGCTTTTTTTCCGGGACGCAGTACGAGCAGTACTTC. This translates into CASSFFSGTQYEQYF.

This clonotype was counted ten times or more. The rearrangement joins TRBV12-3 or TRBV12-4 to TRBJ2-1; 9 bases are a match to TRBD2. There are 16 residues in the CDR3. The V and J ends lost 6 bases and 2 bases, in that order; junction bases with no gene match: 8. The CDR3 bases are TGTGCCAGCAGACACAGCGGGGGGCGAACCTACAATGAGCAGTTCTTC. It specifies CASRHSGGRTYNEQFF.

This clonotype was counted ten times or more. The J gene is TRBJ1-4, the V gene TRBV2; 9 bases match TRBD1. After removal of 6 bases from V and 4 bases from J, the junction contained 6 bases not matched to a gene. CDR1 and CDR2 (germline): SNHLY, FYNNEI. The CDR3 runs to 15 residues. The CDR3 DNA reads TGTGCCAGCAGCGTACCGGGACAGGGTAATGAAAAACTGTTTTTT. The encoded protein is CASSVPGQGNEKLFF.

This clonotype was picked up many times. J is TRBJ2-2 and V is TRBV6-1; 7 bases match TRBD2. Per the germline V gene, CDR1 is MNHNS and CDR2 is SASEGT. V shed 3 bases, J shed 6 bases, and the junction held 10 bases outside the gene matches. There are 16 residues in the CDR3. The CDR3, as DNA: TGTGCCAGCAGTGACGATCGGACTAGTCGCCCCGGGGAGCTGTTTTTT. It translates to CASSDDRTSRPGELFF.

This clonotype was found many times. The gene calls are TRBV27 and TRBJ1-6; possibly TRBD1 for D (6 bases). Trimming shortened V by 4 bases and J by 9 bases, and 16 bases separated the two germline ends. Germline CDR1 and CDR2: MNHEY and SMNVEV (reference sequence). The CDR3 covers 15 residues. The CDR3 DNA sequence: TGTGCCAGCAGTTCCTCCGGGACACAGCCTTCACCCCTCCACTTT. It codes for CASSSSGTQPSPLHF.

This clonotype showed up just a few times. J is TRBJ2-2 and V is TRBV4-2; 10 nucleotides agree with TRBD1. This CDR3 region has 15 residues. Looked up from germline, CDR1 is LGHNA and CDR2 is YNFKEQ. Trimming cost V 1 base and J 5 bases; bases outside gene matches: 1. The chain's CDR3 is CASSQGTGGTGELFF. The CDR3 bases are TGTGCCAGCAGCCAAGGGACAGGGGGAACCGGGGAGCTGTTTTTT.

The genes are TRBV20-1 and TRBJ2-5, with 7 bases identical to TRBD1. The CDR3 covers 14 residues. V shed 6 bases, J shed 2 bases, and the junction held 9 bases outside the gene matches. Germline V CDR1 and CDR2: DFQATT, SNEGSKA (reference sequence). The CDR3 region has the DNA TGCAGTGCGACTCCGGGACAGAATCAAGAGACCCAGTACTTC. Translated, it gives CSATPGQNQETQYF.

This clonotype was counted only a few times. The chain joins TRBV2 to TRBJ1-4; 9 bases are a match to TRBD1. Germline-derived CDR1 and CDR2 are SNHLY and FYNNEI. This CDR3 has 16 residues. J gave up 0 bases and V 6 bases, and 5 bases lay outside the gene matches. The CDR3 protein is CASSRDRVTTNEKLFF. CDR3 coding DNA: TGTGCCAGCAGCAGGGACAGGGTGACAACTAATGAAAAACTGTTTTTT. The complete variable domain, with remaining parts taken from reference TRBV2 and TRBJ1-4, reads EPEVTQTPSHQVTQMGQEVILRCVPISNHLYFYWYRQILGQKVEFLVSFYNNEISEKSEIFDDQFSVERPDGSNFTLKIRSTKLEDSAMYFCASSRDRVTTNEKLFFGSGTQLSVL.

This clonotype has more than one count but fewer than ten. The chain recombines TRBV6-2 or TRBV6-3 with TRBJ1-2; D is ambiguous. The length of the CDR3 is 13 residues. Germline-derived CDR1 and CDR2 are MNHEY and SVGEGT. Deletions cut 7 bases from V and 8 bases from J, with 17 bases between. DNA for the CDR3: TGTGCCAGCACAGAGGCCGCCTATAGAGGCTACACCTTC. The encoded protein is CASTEAAYRGYTF.

The chain recombines TRBV20-1 with TRBJ1-2, with TRBD1 matching over 12 bases. Germline V lookup: CDR1 DFQATT, CDR2 SNEGSKA (reference sequence). The CDR3 totals 16 residues. The ends lost 3 bases at V and 4 bases at J; junction bases unmatched: 9. The CDR3 spells CSASGPGQGAGYGYTF. The CDR3 DNA reads as TGCAGTGCTAGTGGACCGGGACAGGGGGCCGGCTATGGCTACACCTTC.

This clonotype appeared many times. This chain uses TRBV5-1 with TRBJ2-5; D is ambiguous. This CDR3 spans 15 amino acids. Trimming cost V 0 bases and J 1 base, with 10 bases left between them. In germline, CDR1 is SGHRS, CDR2 YFSETQ. The CDR3 loop reads CASSLGTNRQETQYF. In DNA, the CDR3 is TGCGCCAGCAGCTTGGGCACAAACCGCCAAGAGACCCAGTACTTC.